The 16 T cell receptor beta chains presented below share a single source sample, sequenced in a study of T cells in Graves' hyperthyroidism and ophthalmopathy. RNA transcripts provided the source from which TCR beta CDR3 regions were amplified. The TCR CDR3 first-round RT-PCR relied on the HTBI primer set. TCRdb processed the multiplex PCR reads anew with MiXCR; each CDR3 protein has one entry. Of under 650,000 distinct CDR3 sequences listed, around 15% were seen once; the top ten hold 3.5% to 4%. The sequenced material came from blood. The receptors shown here come from a woman in her 30s with Graves' hyperthyroidism.

The chain employs TRBV7-3 and TRBJ2-1; possibly TRBD2 for D (6 bases). Germline V gene lookup returns CDR1 SGHTA and CDR2 FQGTGA. The V end lost 5 bases, the J end lost 4 bases, and 21 bases lay between the germline ends. This CDR3 has 17 amino acids. CDR3 region: CASSPQSPIGGYNEQFF. In DNA, the CDR3 is TGTGCCAGCAGCCCCCAAAGCCCGATCGGGGGATACAATGAGCAGTTCTTC. The full variable domain, its missing parts supplied by reference TRBV7-3 and TRBJ2-1, is GAGVSQTPSNKVTEKGKYVELRCDPISGHTALYWYRQSLGQGPEFLIYFQGTGAADDSGLPNDRFFAVRPEGSVSTLKIQRTERGDSAVYLCASSPQSPIGGYNEQFFGPGTRLTVL.

V usage is TRBV15 and J usage is TRBJ2-5, with D perhaps TRBD2 (5 bases). The CDR3 sequence is 14 residues long. Per germline, CDR1 LNHNV and CDR2 YYDKDF (reference sequence). V was pared by 0 bases and J by 3 bases, with 8 bases between. The DNA of the CDR3 is TGTGCCACCAGCAGAGATGAGGGAAAAGAGACCCAGTACTTC. As protein: CATSRDEGKETQYF.

Only a few counts were recorded for this clonotype. This chain uses TRBV5-4 with TRBJ2-3; 7 bases match TRBD2. CDR1 SGHNT and CDR2 YYREEE come from the germline V gene (reference sequence). This CDR3 spans 18 amino acids. J lost 0 bases, V lost 4 bases, and 14 bases had no gene match. In nucleotides, the CDR3 is TGTGCCAGCAGCCCCCGAACCCTGGCTAGCGGTAGCACAGATACGCAGTATTTT. The encoded protein is CASSPRTLASGSTDTQYF.

This clonotype was seen more than once but under ten times. This rearrangement joins TRBV5-1 to TRBJ1-1, with a possible D match to TRBD1 (5 bases). Germline V lookup: CDR1 SGHRS, CDR2 YFSETQ. CDR3 length: 14 amino acids. V lost 0 bases, J lost 6 bases, and 12 bases lay in between. The DNA for the CDR3 is TGCGCCAGCAGCTTGGGGCAGCGAGGGGCTGAAGCTTTCTTT. Translation: CASSLGQRGAEAFF.

This clonotype was detected only a few times. The CDR3 bases are TGTGCCAGCAGTTCGGGATCCAAAAACACTGAAGCTTTCTTT. As protein: CASSSGSKNTEAFF. J is TRBJ1-1 and V is TRBV6-2 or TRBV6-3; no firm D call. From germline, CDR1 is MNHEY and CDR2 SVGEGT. The CDR3 loop spans 14 amino acids. V lost 4 bases, J lost 2 bases, and 11 bases lay in between.

This clonotype has at least ten counts. The rearrangement links TRBV2 to TRBJ1-5; D remains ambiguous. V was pared by 4 bases and J by 0 bases, with 7 bases between. The germline gives CDR1 SNHLY, CDR2 FYNNEI. This CDR3 comprises 14 residues. CDR3 loop: CASSGLGSNQPQHF. The CDR3 DNA is TGTGCCAGCAGTGGTCTGGGTAGCAATCAGCCCCAGCATTTT.

The sample holds a few counts of this clonotype. The chain has TRBV27 and TRBJ1-2; TRBD1 might be the D (6 bases). CDR1 is MNHEY, CDR2 SMNVEV, per germline (reference sequence). The CDR3 loop spans 13 amino acids. V lost 7 bases to trimming and J lost 8 bases, with 17 bases between them. CDR3 region: CASKPQGEGGYTF. CDR3 bases: TGTGCCAGCAAGCCACAGGGAGAAGGAGGCTACACCTTC.

The genes are TRBV19 and TRBJ1-5, with 9 bases lining up with TRBD1. The trim removed 4 bases at V and 6 bases at J, leaving 7 bases unmatched. Germline V gene data show CDR1 as LNHDA and CDR2 as SQIVND (reference sequence). This CDR3 is built from 15 residues. CDR3 region: CASSTVGTGIQPQHF. As DNA, the CDR3 is TGTGCCAGTAGTACCGTTGGGACAGGGATTCAGCCCCAGCATTTT.

This clonotype was recorded once. The rearrangement uses TRBV27 and TRBJ1-1; 10 positions match TRBD1. Germline lookup yields CDR1 MNHEY and CDR2 SMNVEV (reference sequence). Germline trimming cut 6 bases from V and 5 bases from J; bases unmatched to any gene: 9. The CDR3 is 15 residues long. The CDR3 region is CASRVDRGRGTEAFF. CDR3 DNA sequence: TGTGCCAGCAGAGTTGACAGGGGGCGAGGGACTGAAGCTTTCTTT.

This chain joins TRBV6-1 and TRBJ1-6, with TRBD1 matching over 8 bases. CDR1 MNHNS and CDR2 SASEGT come from the germline V gene. This CDR3 has 14 residues. Germline trimming cut 3 bases from V and 9 bases from J; bases unmatched to any gene: 4. Here the CDR3 reads CASSEGQGASPLHF. CDR3 in DNA: TGTGCCAGCAGTGAGGGTCAGGGGGCTTCACCCCTCCACTTT.

The sample holds many counts of this clonotype. The chain couples TRBV7-9 to TRBJ1-2; a possible D gene is TRBD1 (5 bases). Germline values: CDR1 SEHNR, CDR2 FQNEAQ (reference sequence). The CDR3 sequence is 13 residues long. V shed 5 bases and J shed 8 bases, with 15 bases lying between them. The CDR3 DNA is TGTGCCAGCAGCCAAAGTTCAGGGAACGGCTACACCTTC. It specifies CASSQSSGNGYTF.

The chain couples TRBV30 to TRBJ2-2, with 8 positions matching TRBD2. This CDR3 is built from 14 residues. J was trimmed by 4 bases and V by 6 bases; bases with no gene match: 7. Germline V gene sequence: CDR1 GTSNPN, CDR2 SVGIG (reference sequence). The CDR3 DNA follows: TGTGCCTGCCTAAAGCGGGAGTTCACCGGGGAGCTGTTTTTT. Translated, it gives CACLKREFTGELFF.

This clonotype appeared many times. V usage is TRBV28 and J usage is TRBJ1-1; D not resolved. V was pared by 7 bases and J by 3 bases, with 18 bases between. CDR3 size: 15 residues. Germline lookup yields CDR1 MDHEN and CDR2 SYDVKM. In DNA, the CDR3 is TGTGCCAGCACCTTAACGCGGGATTATCACACTGAAGCTTTCTTT. It yields the protein CASTLTRDYHTEAFF.

This clonotype was seen at least ten times. The chain links TRBV7-2 to TRBJ2-5; D is ambiguous. Trimming took off 5 bases at V and 2 bases at J, with 12 bases between the two ends. From germline, CDR1 is SGHTA and CDR2 FQGNSA. The CDR3 contains 14 residues. This CDR3 is CASSPYEWQETQYF. The CDR3 nucleotides read TGTGCCAGCAGCCCCTATGAGTGGCAAGAGACCCAGTACTTC. The full variable domain, in which reference TRBV7-2 and TRBJ2-5 provide the parts outside the CDR3, is GAGVSQSPSNKVTEKGKDVELRCDPISGHTALYWYRQSLGQGLEFLIYFQGNSAPDKSGLPSDRFSAERTGGSVSTLTIQRTQQEDSAVYLCASSPYEWQETQYFGPGTRLLVL.

The table lists this clonotype with a few counts. V is TRBV3-1 and J is TRBJ2-1, with 15 positions matching TRBD2. J gave up 7 bases and V 0 bases, and 13 bases lay outside the gene matches. The germline V gene encodes CDR1 LGHDT and CDR2 YNNKEL (reference sequence). This CDR3 region has 20 residues. The CDR3 DNA reads TGTGCCAGCAGCCAAGAAAAGGGGGCAGGACTAGCGGGAGGGTGGAATGAGCAGTTCTTC. It is translated as CASSQEKGAGLAGGWNEQFF.

In this sample, this clonotype turned up a few times. V usage is TRBV4-3 and J usage is TRBJ1-1, with TRBD1 matching 7 bases. The CDR3 is 15 residues long. V was pared by 1 base and J by 0 bases, with 2 bases of the junction left unmatched. Germline V CDR1 and CDR2: LGHNA, YSLEER. The CDR3 loop is CASSQAQGMNTEAFF. CDR3 nucleotides: TGCGCCAGCAGCCAAGCACAGGGGATGAACACTGAAGCTTTCTTT.